This TCR beta chain was recovered during a study of radiotherapy plus CTLA-4 blockade in lung cancer. Overall study context: Disease control was present in around a third of patients, and objective responses in about 18%. General study findings and limits: Alongside interferon-beta, early blood T cell clone dynamics were reportedly the best predictor of response. Following radiotherapy plus ipilimumab, tumor-derived TCR clones expanded in the blood.

In the case of this clone: Its antigen is still unknown.

CTLA-4 blockade using ipilimumab, together with focal radiation, was received by patients with chemo-refractory metastatic non-small-cell lung cancer. The data were produced by immunoSEQ multiplex PCR, yet TCRdb's version contains in-frame clones alone and is incomplete. The sample yields 130,000 or so clones, 75% to 90% seen once. CDR1 LNHDA and CDR2 SQIVND come from the germline V gene (reference sequence). V lost 5 bases to trimming and J lost 4 bases; unmatched junction nucleotides: 13. The CDR3 is 19 residues long. The TCR sequence derives from a human donor with non-small cell lung cancer that progressed on radiotherapy plus ipilimumab. This sample comprised peripheral blood, obtained from a patient treated with radiotherapy plus ipilimumab. The chain links TRBV19 to TRBJ2-1, with TRBD2 identical over 14 bases. CDR3 protein: CASSVRRAGLAGGYNEQFF. Here the CDR3 DNA reads TGTGCCAGTAGTGTGAGGAGGGCAGGACTAGCGGGAGGTTACAATGAGCAGTTCTTC.